The T cell receptor beta chain described here comes from a study of response to subunit inactivated influenza vaccine. CDR1 and CDR2 from the germline V gene are SGHKS and YYEKEE (reference sequence). The length of the CDR3 is 14 residues. The V gene lost 4 bases and the J gene lost 12 bases, with 19 bases spanning the gap. Study results and limitations: With each seasonal influenza vaccination, the authors suggested, few new T cells are recruited.

This clonotype has more than one count but fewer than ten. Its cognate antigen is unknown. Each CDR3 protein gets one entry after TCRdb re-called the RT-PCR reads with MiXCR. The table lists about 520,000 distinct CDR3 sequences, 11% of them singletons, with about an eighth in the top ten. The V gene is TRBV5-5, the J gene TRBJ1-4; tentative D call: TRBD1 (5 bases). The sample was PBMCs from blood, taken roughly 45 days after vaccination. The clonotype originates from a man between 45 and 60 years old who received an inactivated influenza vaccine. The CDR3 nucleotides read TGTGCCAGCAGCCCAGCTGGGGACTCGAAGGAACTGTTTTTT. It encodes CASSPAGDSKELFF.